This passage covers 16 T cell receptor beta chains from one sample sequenced in a study of blood T cell repertoires in COVID-19. Produced via immunoSEQ multiplex PCR; TCRdb's table is partial and in-frame only. The table includes some 150,000 clones, 80% to 85% detected once. The sample was peripheral blood. The source is a human donor in a cohort sampled during active COVID-19.

V and J are TRBV7-3 and TRBJ1-1; no clear D. The CDR3 totals 14 residues. The V end lost 1 base, the J end lost 1 base, and 7 bases lay between the germline ends. Germline CDR1 and CDR2: SGHTA and FQGTGA. The CDR3: CASSLRRGNTEAFF. DNA of the CDR3: TGTGCCAGCAGCTTAAGAAGAGGGAACACTGAAGCTTTCTTT. The complete variable domain, with remaining parts taken from reference TRBV7-3 and TRBJ1-1, reads GAGVSQTPSNKVTEKGKYVELRCDPISGHTALYWYRQSLGQGPEFLIYFQGTGAADDSGLPNDRFFAVRPEGSVSTLKIQRTERGDSAVYLCASSLRRGNTEAFFGQGTRLTVV.

The rearrangement joins TRBV9 to TRBJ2-7; a possible D gene is TRBD2 (5 bases). The CDR3 spans 16 residues. The germline V gene encodes CDR1 SGDLS and CDR2 YYNGEE. The germline V and J ends were trimmed by 0 bases and 0 bases, with 13 bases remaining between them. The CDR3 sequence: CASSVGPSQISYEQYF. DNA for the CDR3: TGTGCCAGCAGCGTAGGCCCTAGCCAGATCTCCTACGAGCAGTACTTC.

V is TRBV2 and J is TRBJ1-5; D not resolved. Germline loops: CDR1 SNHLY, CDR2 FYNNEI. The CDR3 is made up of 14 amino acids. V lost 3 bases and J 6 bases, leaving 12 bases between the germline ends. The CDR3 region is CASSDTVAGQPQHF. In nucleotides, the CDR3 is TGTGCCAGCAGTGACACCGTAGCGGGTCAGCCCCAGCATTTT.

J is TRBJ1-6 and V is TRBV19, with D perhaps matching TRBD1 (6 bases). The CDR3 is 14 residues long. Germline CDR1 is LNHDA and CDR2 is SQIVND (reference sequence). V was shortened by 6 bases and J by 0 bases, with 6 bases between the two germline ends. The CDR3 DNA reads TGTGCCAGTAGGGACAGCTCCTATAATTCACCCCTCCACTTT. It specifies CASRDSSYNSPLHF.

CDR3 sequence (DNA): TGTGCCAGCAGTGAAAGTGCTGAACTTACTGGCTACACCTTC. This gives the protein CASSESAELTGYTF. The chain combines TRBV6-1 with TRBJ1-2; D uncertain. The V gene's germline CDR1 is MNHNS and CDR2 SASEGT. This CDR3 contains 14 residues. With 2 bases removed from V and 7 bases from J, the gap between germline ends came to 14 bases.

J is TRBJ2-7 and V is TRBV18; 10 nucleotides line up with TRBD1. The CDR3 length is 23 residues. Germline loops: CDR1 KGHSH, CDR2 LQKENI. With 1 base clipped from V and 0 bases from J, the junction kept 24 bases outside the gene matches. CDR3 residues: CASSPRSLVGRDRGGLSSYEQYF. CDR3 bases: TGTGCCAGCTCACCACGTTCGTTGGTAGGGCGGGACAGGGGCGGGCTGAGCTCCTACGAGCAGTACTTC.

This chain uses TRBV2 with TRBJ1-6; D is ambiguous. CDR3 size: 15 residues. Trimming cost V 2 bases and J 9 bases, with 14 bases left between them. The germline CDR1 and CDR2 sequences are SNHLY and FYNNEI. CDR3 DNA sequence: TGTGCCAGCAGTGAATTAGGGCGGGCCGGTTCACCCCTCCACTTT. This translates into CASSELGRAGSPLHF. Filled out from reference TRBV2 and TRBJ1-6, the complete variable domain reads EPEVTQTPSHQVTQMGQEVILRCVPISNHLYFYWYRQILGQKVEFLVSFYNNEISEKSEIFDDQFSVERPDGSNFTLKIRSTKLEDSAMYFCASSELGRAGSPLHFGNGTRLTVT.

The chain uses TRBV9 and TRBJ2-3; 8 bases are shared with TRBD1. The CDR3 sequence is 14 residues long. V lost 0 bases, J lost 7 bases, and 4 bases stayed unmatched. The germline V gene encodes CDR1 SGDLS and CDR2 YYNGEE. CDR3 in DNA: TGTGCCAGCAGCGTAGGGCAGGGGGCATATACGCAGTATTTT. This sequence encodes CASSVGQGAYTQYF.

This clone was seen a handful of times. The rearrangement uses TRBV5-1 and TRBJ1-1; D remains unclear. The V gene lost 0 bases and the J gene lost 2 bases, with 8 bases spanning the gap. Germline V lookup: CDR1 SGHRS, CDR2 YFSETQ. The CDR3 has 14 amino acids. The CDR3 DNA reads as TGCGCCAGCAGCTTGGAGCCATCCAACACTGAAGCTTTCTTT. Protein sequence: CASSLEPSNTEAFF.

The rearrangement uses TRBV9 and TRBJ1-4; 8 positions agree with TRBD1. The CDR3 runs 15 residues. The germline CDR1 and CDR2 sequences are SGDLS and YYNGEE. J gave up 4 bases and V 3 bases, and 5 bases lay outside the gene matches. The CDR3 region has the DNA TGTGCCAGCAGCGGACTCGACAGGGGTAATGAAAAACTGTTTTTT. Encoded protein: CASSGLDRGNEKLFF.

The chain uses TRBV5-5 and TRBJ2-5; tentative D call: TRBD2 (6 bases). The CDR3 sequence is 16 residues long. Per the germline V gene, CDR1 is SGHKS and CDR2 is YYEKEE (reference sequence). V lost 4 bases, J lost 2 bases, and 18 bases lay in between. The CDR3 coding sequence is TGTGCCAGCAGCCCATCATTCGGGGGTGGTCAAGAGACCCAGTACTTC. Its translation is CASSPSFGGGQETQYF.

V usage is TRBV15 and J usage is TRBJ1-5; 9 bases fit TRBD1. The CDR3 runs to 14 residues. Per the germline V gene, CDR1 is LNHNV and CDR2 is YYDKDF (reference sequence). Trimming took 8 bases from V and 3 from J; bases not matched to a gene: 5. The CDR3 region has the DNA TGTGCCACCGACAAACAGGGGGCCAATCAGCCCCAGCATTTT. Translation gives CATDKQGANQPQHF.

The chain recombines TRBV28 with TRBJ1-2, with D possibly TRBD1 on 6 matching bases. The V end was cut by 7 bases, the J end by 7 bases, with 13 bases between. The CDR3 consists of 12 residues. Germline CDR1 is MDHEN and CDR2 is SYDVKM. The CDR3 DNA is TGTGCCAGCAACACAGGGAAGGGTGGCTACACCTTC. Protein: CASNTGKGGYTF.

The V gene is TRBV5-6, the J gene TRBJ2-7, with D perhaps TRBD2 (6 bases). The CDR3 consists of 15 residues. The germline V gene encodes CDR1 SGHDT and CDR2 YYEEEE. The ends were cut back, 3 bases at V and 2 bases at J, with 15 bases in the middle. As DNA, the CDR3 is TGTGCCAGCAGCTCGGCGGGGTTTCTTACCTACGAGCAGTACTTC. It translates to CASSSAGFLTYEQYF.

The chain uses TRBV11-2 and TRBJ1-6; 7 nucleotides line up with TRBD1. CDR3 length: 17 amino acids. J lost 3 bases, V lost 5 bases, and 10 bases had no gene match. Germline CDR1 is SGHAT and CDR2 is FQNNGV. The CDR3 loop is CASSPGDRGNYNSPLHF. As DNA, the CDR3 is TGTGCCAGCAGCCCTGGGGACAGAGGGAACTATAATTCACCCCTCCACTTT.

The V and J genes are TRBV5-6 and TRBJ1-5, with D perhaps matching TRBD1 (6 bases). This CDR3 spans 15 amino acids. From germline, CDR1 is SGHDT and CDR2 YYEEEE. V was shortened by 4 bases and J by 5 bases, with 16 bases between the two germline ends. The chain's CDR3 is CASSRLDSVYQPQHF. In nucleotides, the CDR3 is TGTGCCAGCAGCCGGTTGGACAGCGTTTATCAGCCCCAGCATTTT.